The T cell receptor (beta chain) described here comes from a study of cytomegalovirus exposure and HLA in healthy donors. The CDR3 contains 14 residues. V dropped 3 bases and J dropped 7; count of bases not matched to a gene: 7. Looked up from germline, CDR1 is GTSNPN and CDR2 is SVGIG (reference sequence). In the PCR, 60 Vbeta and 13 Jbeta primers were used. In the original processing: The authors later counted 70 million to 80 million unique TCR beta chains, 9.5 million to 13 million of them shared. TCRdb's copy holds only in-frame clones and misses some; the assay was immunoSEQ multiplex PCR. V, J and clone size are taken as reported in that table, and D and trimming were inferred from the DNA itself. The sample includes some 170,000 clones, around three quarters seen only once; the top ten take around 1.6%. The sample holds a few counts of this clone.

The sequence came from a woman in her 30s in good health and CMV-seronegative. Sequencing was performed on PBMCs. The chain links TRBV30 to TRBJ1-4; 8 bases line up with TRBD1. The CDR3 region is CAWRDRAFREKLFF. DNA for the CDR3: TGTGCCTGGAGGGACAGGGCTTTTCGTGAAAAACTGTTTTTT.